The 17 T cell receptor beta chains reported below all come from one sample, sequenced in a study of blood T cell repertoires in COVID-19. Clones were read by immunoSEQ multiplex PCR, and TCRdb kept only the in-frame ones, dropping some. The table includes tens of thousands of clones, about 72% detected once. Sequencing was done on a sample of peripheral blood. The receptor source for this set is a man aged 65-85 years with active or convalescent COVID-19.

This clone came up once. CDR3 residues: CATTLGGTYGYTF. The CDR3 DNA is TGTGCCACCACACTGGGGGGAACCTATGGCTACACCTTC. The chain employs TRBV2 and TRBJ1-2; possibly TRBD1 for D (5 bases). The V and J ends lost 10 bases and 4 bases respectively, with 16 bases between them. The CDR3 is made up of 13 amino acids. Germline V gene data show CDR1 as SNHLY and CDR2 as FYNNEI.

The V gene is TRBV19, the J gene TRBJ1-1, with 8 bases matching TRBD1. V was pared by 3 bases and J by 1 base, with 10 bases of the junction left unmatched. The CDR3 runs 17 residues. Germline V gives CDR1 LNHDA, CDR2 SQIVND (reference sequence). The CDR3 bases are TGTGCCAGTAGTATGCGGGCAGGGGGCGCGAAGAACACTGAAGCTTTCTTT. It translates to CASSMRAGGAKNTEAFF.

The chain couples TRBV11-3 to TRBJ1-4; no firm D call. Trimming removed 2 bases at V and 5 bases at J, with 21 bases between. From germline, CDR1 is SGHNT and CDR2 YENEEA. CDR3 length: 18 residues. In DNA, the CDR3 is TGTGCCAGCAGCTTACGAGTAGCATCCCGATCCCCCAATGAAAAACTGTTTTTT. Amino acid sequence: CASSLRVASRSPNEKLFF.

Only a few counts were recorded for this clone. The genes are TRBV28 and TRBJ2-3; no clear D. Trimming took 6 bases from V and 3 from J, leaving 7 bases between them. Germline loops: CDR1 MDHEN, CDR2 SYDVKM. The CDR3 consists of 12 residues. The CDR3, as DNA: TGTGCCAGCAGCCGTACAACAGATACGCAGTATTTT. This codes for CASSRTTDTQYF.

This clone was counted a few times. The genes are TRBV10-3 and TRBJ2-3; 8 nucleotides agree with TRBD2. The length of the CDR3 is 13 residues. Trimming at V came to 7 bases and at J to 4 bases, leaving 4 bases not matched to a gene. Germline CDR1 ENHRY, CDR2 SYGVKD. The CDR3 sequence is CAIMGLDADTQYF. The DNA of the CDR3 is TGTGCCATCATGGGACTAGACGCAGATACGCAGTATTTT.

CDR3 amino acids: CASSLPGGGETQYF. The CDR3 DNA sequence: TGTGCCAGCAGCCTTCCCGGCGGGGGGGAGACCCAGTACTTC. This rearrangement joins TRBV4-2 to TRBJ2-5; 8 nucleotides line up with TRBD2. The length of the CDR3 is 14 residues. The germline V gene encodes CDR1 LGHNA and CDR2 YNFKEQ. V lost 4 bases and J lost 5; bases outside the gene matches: 6.

This chain joins TRBV29-1 and TRBJ2-5; 11 nucleotides agree with TRBD2. V trimming: 2 bases; J trimming: 1 base; junction bases outside the gene matches: 12. Germline CDR1 reads SQVTM; CDR2 reads ANQGSEA. This CDR3 is built from 18 residues. The CDR3: CSVELSTSGGTIQETQYF. CDR3 nucleotides: TGCAGCGTTGAACTGTCCACTAGCGGGGGCACCATCCAAGAGACCCAGTACTTC.

This chain joins TRBV5-1 and TRBJ2-5; possible D gene TRBD1, 6 bases. V was trimmed by 4 bases and J by 4 bases, leaving 20 bases between them. The CDR3 contains 16 residues. CDR1 is SGHRS, CDR2 YFSETQ, per germline. CDR3 loop: CASSEAQGFEGETQYF. CDR3 nucleotides: TGCGCCAGCAGCGAAGCACAGGGTTTTGAAGGAGAGACCCAGTACTTC.

This chain links TRBV28 with TRBJ1-5, with 8 bases lining up with TRBD1. The germline V gene has CDR1 MDHEN and CDR2 SYDVKM. V lost 6 bases to trimming and J lost 6 bases; unmatched junction nucleotides: 10. The CDR3 covers 15 residues. The CDR3 nucleotides are TGTGCCAGCAGCCCCAGGGGGCGCGAGGGTCAGCCCCAGCATTTT. It codes for CASSPRGREGQPQHF.

In DNA form, the CDR3 reads TGTGCCAGCAGCCCCAGGGGGTTCCAAAATGAAAAACTGTTTTTT. This sequence encodes CASSPRGFQNEKLFF. The rearrangement links TRBV7-2 to TRBJ1-4; 7 bases fit TRBD1. Unmatched junction bases numbered 8, after V lost 5 bases and J lost 5 bases. From germline, CDR1 is SGHTA and CDR2 FQGNSA. This CDR3 contains 15 residues. The full variable domain, its missing parts supplied by reference TRBV7-2 and TRBJ1-4, is GAGVSQSPSNKVTEKGKDVELRCDPISGHTALYWYRQSLGQGLEFLIYFQGNSAPDKSGLPSDRFSAERTGGSVSTLTIQRTQQEDSAVYLCASSPRGFQNEKLFFGSGTQLSVL.

The chain couples TRBV6-5 to TRBJ2-7; 8 bases line up with TRBD2. The CDR3 is made up of 15 amino acids. Germline loops: CDR1 MNHEY, CDR2 SVGAGI. With 5 bases clipped from V and 0 bases from J, the junction kept 6 bases outside the gene matches. The CDR3 DNA reads TGTGCCAGCAGTCGTGTCGCGGGGGGCTCCTACGAGCAGTACTTC. As protein: CASSRVAGGSYEQYF.

The chain links TRBV20-1 to TRBJ1-5; weak D call: TRBD1 (5 bases). CDR1 DFQATT and CDR2 SNEGSKA come from the germline V gene (reference sequence). Trimming shortened V by 3 bases and J by 7 bases, and 28 bases separated the two germline ends. The CDR3 extends over 18 amino acids. CDR3 nucleotide sequence: TGCAGTGCTAGTAGAGCCGGGAACGGGGCCCGGGCGGGGCAGCCCCAGCATTTT. Translated, it gives CSASRAGNGARAGQPQHF.

V usage is TRBV27 and J usage is TRBJ1-2; D is unclear. Germline lookup yields CDR1 MNHEY and CDR2 SMNVEV (reference sequence). V dropped 6 bases and J dropped 0 bases, with 8 bases sitting between them. CDR3 size: 13 residues. This CDR3 is CASRIATNYGYTF. DNA of the CDR3: TGTGCCAGCAGGATAGCCACTAACTATGGCTACACCTTC.

The chain carries TRBV15 and TRBJ2-3; 8 bases match TRBD2. V shed 2 bases, J shed 1 base, and the junction held 2 bases outside the gene matches. CDR3 length equals 15 residues. Germline CDR1 is LNHNV and CDR2 is YYDKDF (reference sequence). CDR3 sequence reads: CATSRRAGGTDTQYF. CDR3 nucleotides: TGTGCCACCAGCAGACGAGCGGGGGGCACAGATACGCAGTATTTT. The full variable domain, completed using reference TRBV15 and TRBJ2-3, is DAMVIQNPRYQVTQFGKPVTLSCSQTLNHNVMYWYQQKSSQAPKLLFHYYDKDFNNEADTPDNFQSRRPNTSFCFLDIRSPGLGDTAMYLCATSRRAGGTDTQYFGPGTRLTVL.

The chain recombines TRBV5-1 with TRBJ2-1, with 12 bases fitting TRBD2. This CDR3 is built from 16 residues. CDR1 is SGHRS and CDR2 is YFSETQ in the germline V gene. The J segment lost 7 bases and the V segment lost 4 bases, leaving 9 bases of the junction unmatched. The CDR3 DNA reads as TGCGCCAGCAGCCGGAAACTAGCGGGGGGATCGAATGAGCAGTTCTTC. Amino acids: CASSRKLAGGSNEQFF.

V gene TRBV5-5 combines with J gene TRBJ1-1; D is undetermined. Germline V gives CDR1 SGHKS, CDR2 YYEKEE (reference sequence). The CDR3 is 17 residues long. V was cut by 4 bases and J by 3 bases, with 22 bases left in between. Here the CDR3 reads CASSPLLISTAYTEAFF. CDR3 nucleotide sequence: TGTGCCAGCAGCCCGCTACTAATCTCGACGGCCTACACTGAAGCTTTCTTT.

The DNA for the CDR3 is TGTGCCAGTAGTATTTCAACACCCCAAGAGACCCAGTACTTC. Its protein product is CASSISTPQETQYF. The V gene is TRBV19, the J gene TRBJ2-5; D gene unclear. Germline-derived CDR1 and CDR2 are LNHDA and SQIVND (reference sequence). V was cut by 3 bases and J by 1 base, with 9 bases left in between. CDR3 length: 14 amino acids. The full variable domain, in which reference TRBV19 and TRBJ2-5 provide the parts outside the CDR3, is DGGITQSPKYLFRKEGQNVTLSCEQNLNHDAMYWYRQDPGQGLRLIYYSQIVNDFQKGDIAEGYSVSREKKESFPLTVTSAQKNPTAFYLCASSISTPQETQYFGPGTRLLVL.